Given below is one TCR beta chain in context. Its antigen is unknown. The record originates from a study of monozygotic twins with inflammatory bowel disease. Broader study findings: The study supported no single strong signal or clonotype linked to IBD. No distinction between different T cell subtypes was possible.

The CDR3 is made up of 16 amino acids. Per germline, CDR1 MNHEY and CDR2 SVGAGI. Eight separate reactions for every sample produced the cDNA. TCRdb reprocessed the 5' RACE reads; each CDR3 protein has one entry and no DNA is given. Here the sample table reports over 200,000 distinct CDR3 sequences. Unsorted whole blood yielded the total RNA, with T cells left unselected. Sequenced: blood. The receptor was derived from a human donor with ulcerative colitis or Crohn's disease, or a healthy co-twin of an affected twin (not recorded which). The chain combines TRBV6-5 with TRBJ1-1; the D gene TCRdb calls, TRBD1, cannot be checked with no DNA. The CDR3 loop is CASSYSSGALNTEAFF.